The clone carrying this TCR beta chain was observed a single time. Sequencing of TCR beta was performed on blood CD8+ T cells and on blood CD4+ T cells. The sample belongs to a study of CD8 T cells in Susac syndrome. RNA in amounts of 0.5 to 1 ug was reverse transcribed with random hexamers. The TCR beta CDR3 was amplified by immunoSEQ multiplex PCR across 54 Vbeta, 13 Jbeta. Using its own MiXCR run on the immunoSEQ multiplex PCR reads, TCRdb lists one record per CDR3 protein. The sample has about 130,000 distinct CDR3 sequences, less than 95% seen once. V was trimmed by 6 bases and J by 1 base, leaving 9 bases between them. Germline V gives CDR1 MGHDK, CDR2 SYGVNS. CDR3 length equals 13 residues.

Sequencing was performed on CD4+ T cells from PBMCs. The chain links TRBV25-1 to TRBJ2-5, with D unclear. This sequence was found in a human donor with multiple sclerosis. DNA for the CDR3: TGTGCCAGCAGGCGAGGTCCCCAAGAGACCCAGTACTTC. It codes for CASRRGPQETQYF.